One sample yielded the 2 T cell receptor beta chains listed below, sequenced in a study of cytomegalovirus exposure and HLA in healthy donors. It was with 60 Vbeta and 13 Jbeta primers that the PCR ran. Generated by immunoSEQ multiplex PCR, the TCRdb table keeps only in-frame clones and is missing some. Among about 190,000 clones, less than 85% were seen once, and the ten largest hold about 0.63%. Sequenced sample: PBMCs. These TCRs come from a boy aged 5 to 17 in good health and CMV-seronegative.

The V gene is TRBV6-6, the J gene TRBJ1-2, with D tentatively TRBD1 (6 bases). The V end lost 4 bases, the J end lost 6 bases, and 18 bases lay between the germline ends. Germline loops: CDR1 MNHNY, CDR2 SVGAGI (reference sequence). The CDR3 is 15 amino acids. The DNA for the CDR3 is TGTGCCAGCAGTTTTAACGCCCAGGGGCCGGATGGCTACACCTTC. Translating it yields CASSFNAQGPDGYTF.

For the CDR3, the DNA is TGTGCCAGTAGTACTAGCGGGAGATTCTCCTACAATGAGCAGTTCTTC. Translating gives CASSTSGRFSYNEQFF. The chain has TRBV19 and TRBJ2-1, with 10 bases that match TRBD2. Trimming removed 4 bases from V and 0 bases from J; junction bases left unmatched: 3. The CDR3 runs 16 residues. CDR1 is LNHDA, CDR2 SQIVND, per germline (reference sequence).